This TCR beta chain was recovered during a study of shared clonotypes between healthy human individuals. Data came from immunoSEQ multiplex PCR; TCRdb stores just in-frame clones and leaves some out. The table records about 520,000 clones, over 70% of them present only once. V was clipped by 8 bases and J by 5 bases; unmatched bases: 4. The length of the CDR3 is 12 residues. Germline assignment: CDR1 MNHEY and CDR2 SMNVEV (reference sequence). The receptor was derived from a woman in her forties in good health. Some clones in this sample may be carry-over from other donors' samples. The chain couples TRBV27 to TRBJ2-5; 8 bases agree with TRBD1. The specimen sequenced was PBMCs. The CDR3 here is CASRQGRETQYF. In DNA form, the CDR3 reads TGTGCCAGCCGACAGGGGAGGGAGACCCAGTACTTC.